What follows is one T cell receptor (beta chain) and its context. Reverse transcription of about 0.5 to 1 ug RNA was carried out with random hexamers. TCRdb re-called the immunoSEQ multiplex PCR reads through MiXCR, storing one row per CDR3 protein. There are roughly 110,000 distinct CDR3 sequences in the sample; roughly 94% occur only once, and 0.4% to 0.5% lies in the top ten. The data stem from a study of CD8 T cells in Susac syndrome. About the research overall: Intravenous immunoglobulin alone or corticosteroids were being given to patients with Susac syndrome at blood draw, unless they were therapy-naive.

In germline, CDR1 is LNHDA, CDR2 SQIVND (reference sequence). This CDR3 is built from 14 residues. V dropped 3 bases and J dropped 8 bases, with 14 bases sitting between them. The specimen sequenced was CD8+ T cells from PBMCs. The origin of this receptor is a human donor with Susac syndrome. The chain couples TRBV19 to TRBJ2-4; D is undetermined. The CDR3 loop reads CASSMGYDQDIQYF. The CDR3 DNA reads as TGTGCCAGTAGTATGGGGTATGACCAGGACATTCAGTACTTC.